These 15 T cell receptor beta chains were all obtained from the same sample, sequenced in a study of regulatory T cells in long-lasting Graves disease. Construction of TCR beta libraries relied on iRepertoire HTBI primers and on Arm-PCR targeting CDR3 regions. Each CDR3 protein is one row after TCRdb ran MiXCR on the multiplex PCR reads. The sample contains 420,000 or so distinct CDR3 sequences, approximately 16% of which appear only once. Time point noted: newly diagnosed GD, antithyroid drugs for less than 3 months. Following extraction of RNA from PBMCs, that RNA was used to make the TCR library. These data were also reused for a study on T cells in Graves' hyperthyroidism and ophthalmopathy.

The sample in question was peripheral blood mononuclear cells (PBMCs), obtained at new diagnosis, from a patient treated with antithyroid drugs. The receptors come from a woman in her late teens or twenties with Graves disease.

This chain uses TRBV7-9 with TRBJ1-2, with 8 bases aligning to TRBD1. V lost 4 bases to trimming and J lost 1 base; unmatched junction nucleotides: 5. The germline CDR1 and CDR2 sequences are SEHNR and FQNEAQ (reference sequence). There are 15 residues in the CDR3. CDR3 in DNA: TGTGCCAGCAGCTCAACAGGGGGTGATAACTATGGCTACACCTTC. This encodes CASSSTGGDNYGYTF.

This clonotype has only a few counts. It may be a read error: a sequence one base away is much more abundant. This chain joins TRBV25-1 and TRBJ1-5; D remains ambiguous. Looked up from germline, CDR1 is MGHDK and CDR2 is SYGVNS. V shed 2 bases and J shed 3 bases, with 2 bases lying between them. CDR3 size: 12 residues. The CDR3 sequence is CASSEPNQPQHF. Written as DNA, the CDR3 is TGTGCCAGCAGTGAACCCAATCAGCCCCAGCATTTT.

The chain is built from TRBV2 and TRBJ1-4; a weak D match, TRBD1 (5 bases). Germline-derived CDR1 and CDR2 are SNHLY and FYNNEI. Trimming stripped 11 bases from V and 7 bases from J, with 23 bases between. CDR3 length equals 15 residues. The CDR3: CAGSTSGGEGEKLFF. The CDR3 DNA sequence: TGTGCCGGCTCGACGTCGGGGGGAGAAGGTGAAAAACTGTTTTTT.

The table lists this clonotype with many counts. J is TRBJ2-4 and V is TRBV6-2 or TRBV6-3, with D possibly matching TRBD1 (8 bases). Germline lookup yields CDR1 MNHEY and CDR2 SVGEGT. With 7 bases removed from V and 7 bases from J, the gap between germline ends came to 17 bases. The CDR3 has 14 residues. The CDR3 region has the DNA TGTGCCAGCACTCCCGGACAGGGAGGGAACATTCAGTACTTC. It encodes CASTPGQGGNIQYF.

The gene calls are TRBV3-2 and TRBJ2-2; whether TRBD2, the table's D call, matches the DNA was not checked. TRBV3-2 is a pseudogene segment. CDR3 length equals 18 residues. The CDR3 sequence is CASSQDGENPSYTGELFF. CDR3 coding DNA: TGTGCCAGCAGCCAAGATGGGGAGAATCCTTCTTACACCGGGGAGCTGTTTTTT.

About this clonotype itself: A far larger clone is one nucleotide away, so this likely arose from a read error. The chain employs TRBV6-2 or TRBV6-3 and TRBJ2-7; TRBD2 is a possible D gene (6 bases). The CDR3 extends over 14 amino acids. Trimming stripped 7 bases from V and 0 bases from J, with 13 bases between. Germline lookup yields CDR1 MNHEY and CDR2 SVGEGT. Here the CDR3 DNA reads TGTGCCAGCATCCATCGGGGGACCTCCTACGAGCAGTACTTC. Translating gives CASIHRGTSYEQYF.

Ten or more counts support this clonotype. The rearrangement uses TRBV11-2 and TRBJ2-1; TRBD2 matches 13 bases. The CDR3 contains 19 residues. V dropped 5 bases and J dropped 1; count of bases not matched to a gene: 11. From germline, CDR1 is SGHAT and CDR2 FQNNGV. The CDR3 loop reads CASSPGLAGSTRSYNEQFF. CDR3 sequence (DNA): TGTGCCAGCAGCCCGGGACTAGCGGGATCCACGCGTTCCTACAATGAGCAGTTCTTC. The whole variable domain, filled in from reference TRBV11-2 and TRBJ2-1, reads EAGVAQSPRYKIIEKRQSVAFWCNPISGHATLYWYQQILGQGPKLLIQFQNNGVVDDSQLPKDRFSAERLKGVDSTLKIQPAKLEDSAVYLCASSPGLAGSTRSYNEQFFGPGTRLTVL.

At least ten counts were recorded for this clonotype. V gene TRBV7-9 combines with J gene TRBJ1-1; the D is unclear. The V and J ends lost 1 base and 2 bases respectively, with 5 bases between them. CDR3 length: 13 amino acids. From germline, CDR1 is SEHNR and CDR2 FQNEAQ (reference sequence). CDR3 DNA: TGTGCCAGCAGCTTAGGGACCAACACTGAAGCTTTCTTT. Translation gives CASSLGTNTEAFF.

This clonotype occurred many times. The chain recombines TRBV28 with TRBJ2-7; the D is unclear. The CDR3 spans 13 residues. V lost 2 bases, J lost 2 bases, and 7 bases lay in between. Germline-derived CDR1 and CDR2 are MDHEN and SYDVKM. The CDR3 bases are TGTGCCAGCAGTTTAGTGGCTGCCTACGAGCAGTACTTC. Protein sequence: CASSLVAAYEQYF.

This clonotype was observed a few times. This CDR3 reads CASSTLAGGVGELFF. Written as DNA, the CDR3 is TGTGCCAGCAGTACCCTAGCGGGAGGGGTCGGGGAGCTGTTTTTT. The chain couples TRBV28 to TRBJ2-2; TRBD2 aligns across 12 bases. This CDR3 comprises 15 residues. Germline V gives CDR1 MDHEN, CDR2 SYDVKM. V shed 5 bases and J 7 bases; nucleotides not matched to a gene: 5.

V gene TRBV6-2 or TRBV6-3 combines with J gene TRBJ2-7; 12 bases agree with TRBD2. With V trimmed by 5 bases and J by 6 bases, 8 bases remained unmatched. From germline, CDR1 is MNHEY and CDR2 SVGEGT. This CDR3 has 15 residues. This CDR3 is CASSVGLAGGLEQYF. DNA of the CDR3: TGTGCCAGCAGTGTGGGGCTAGCGGGAGGGCTCGAGCAGTACTTC.

The chain carries TRBV5-1 and TRBJ2-7; tentatively, D is TRBD2 (5 bases). Germline-derived CDR1 and CDR2 are SGHRS and YFSETQ. The CDR3 is 16 residues long. Trimming took off 4 bases at V and 4 bases at J, with 21 bases between the two ends. CDR3 nucleotides: TGCGCCAGCAGCCCGAGGGCCCTAGCTAACCCGTACGAGCAGTACTTC. Its protein is CASSPRALANPYEQYF.

This clonotype has a count of ten or more. The V and J genes are TRBV27 and TRBJ2-7, with 11 bases identical to TRBD2. CDR1 MNHEY and CDR2 SMNVEV come from the germline V gene (reference sequence). The CDR3 contains 18 residues. V trimming: 3 bases; J trimming: 0 bases; junction bases outside the gene matches: 10. DNA for the CDR3: TGTGCCAGCAGTTTTATCGGGACTAGCGGAACTAGCTCCTACGAGCAGTACTTC. Residues: CASSFIGTSGTSSYEQYF.

This clonotype showed up just a few times. V is TRBV7-9 and J is TRBJ2-7, with a tentative D call TRBD1 (6 bases). From germline, CDR1 is SEHNR and CDR2 FQNEAQ (reference sequence). This CDR3 is built from 14 residues. V was pared by 2 bases and J by 2 bases, with 10 bases between. This CDR3 is CASSLSGQPYEQYF. CDR3 bases: TGTGCCAGCAGCTTATCCGGACAGCCCTACGAGCAGTACTTC. Combining the CDR3 with reference TRBV7-9 and TRBJ2-7 gives the whole variable domain DTGVSQNPRHKITKRGQNVTFRCDPISEHNRLYWYRQTLGQGPEFLTYFQNEAQLEKSRLLSDRFSAERPKGSFSTLEIQRTEQGDSAMYLCASSLSGQPYEQYFGPGTRLTVT.

This clonotype was detected ten times or more. The rearrangement links TRBV6-1 to TRBJ1-2, with 9 bases matching TRBD1. V was pared by 10 bases and J by 8 bases, with 17 bases of the junction left unmatched. Germline V gives CDR1 MNHNS, CDR2 SASEGT. The CDR3 extends over 15 amino acids. This CDR3 reads CATVYRRTGALGYTF. CDR3 bases: TGTGCCACCGTGTACCGGAGGACAGGGGCCCTCGGCTACACCTTC.